Below, 12 T cell receptor beta chains from the same sample are listed, as sequenced in a study of blood T cell repertoires in COVID-19. Repertoires were generated with immunoSEQ multiplex PCR, while TCRdb's copy carries only in-frame clones and drops some. The sample shows 210,000 or so clones, over 80% of them seen only once. Sequencing used PBMCs or T cells enriched from blood (not recorded which). The source is a young woman who had been exposed to COVID-19.

The chain combines TRBV4-1 with TRBJ2-3; 9 nucleotides match TRBD1. Germline loops: CDR1 MGHRA, CDR2 YSYEKL. CDR3 length: 15 residues. Trimming removed 5 bases from V and 4 bases from J; junction bases left unmatched: 7. CDR3 protein: CASSSRTGVADTQYF. The CDR3 coding sequence is TGCGCCAGCAGCTCCAGGACAGGGGTGGCAGATACGCAGTATTTT.

This clone was recorded once. This chain connects TRBV15 to TRBJ2-1, with TRBD2 matching over 10 bases. The CDR3 has 15 residues. V lost 4 bases and J lost 7; bases outside the gene matches: 7. In germline, CDR1 is LNHNV, CDR2 YYDKDF (reference sequence). CDR3 amino acids: CATSNLAGAGNEQFF. The CDR3 DNA sequence: TGTGCCACCAGCAACCTAGCGGGAGCGGGTAATGAGCAGTTCTTC.

The V and J genes are TRBV3-1 (or the pseudogene TRBV3-2) and TRBJ2-1; D call uncertain. Germline CDR1 and CDR2: LGHDT and YNNKEL (reference sequence). The CDR3 is 15 amino acids. V shed 4 bases and J shed 3 bases, with 13 bases lying between them. The CDR3 loop reads CASSLLDPLYNEQFF. In DNA form, the CDR3 reads TGTGCCAGCAGCCTCCTAGATCCCCTCTACAATGAGCAGTTCTTC.

There are a few counts of this clone. V gene TRBV3-1 (or the pseudogene TRBV3-2) combines with J gene TRBJ2-5; 8 bases are a match to TRBD2. Germline V gene lookup returns CDR1 LGHDT and CDR2 YNNKEL (reference sequence). This CDR3 has 15 amino acids. Trimming at V came to 1 base and at J to 3 bases, leaving 4 bases not matched to a gene. The CDR3 region is CASSQGLAFEETQYF. In nucleotides, the CDR3 is TGTGCCAGCAGCCAAGGACTAGCGTTCGAAGAGACCCAGTACTTC.

V and J are TRBV7-9 and TRBJ1-1; TRBD1 is a possible D gene (5 bases). CDR1 is SEHNR, CDR2 FQNEAQ, per germline (reference sequence). The CDR3 length is 16 residues. Trimming shortened V by 5 bases and J by 2 bases, and 18 bases separated the two germline ends. The DNA of the CDR3 is TGTGCCAGCAGCCCACCCTCTAGGACATTTAACACTGAAGCTTTCTTT. It yields the protein CASSPPSRTFNTEAFF.

V is TRBV19 and J is TRBJ1-2, with 9 bases identical to TRBD1. The CDR3 loop spans 14 amino acids. Germline values: CDR1 LNHDA, CDR2 SQIVND (reference sequence). J was trimmed by 3 bases and V by 6 bases; bases with no gene match: 5. The CDR3 region has the DNA TGTGCCAGTAGGCGGACAGGGGCTTACTATGGCTACACCTTC. Translated, it gives CASRRTGAYYGYTF.

The rearrangement joins TRBV29-1 to TRBJ2-7; D remains ambiguous. Deletions cut 5 bases from V and 4 bases from J, with 9 bases between. The CDR3 runs to 11 residues. Germline values: CDR1 SQVTM, CDR2 ANQGSEA. The CDR3 DNA is TGCAGCGTTAGCATAATTTACGAGCAGTACTTC. Its protein is CSVSIIYEQYF.

The V gene is TRBV2, the J gene TRBJ2-7, with 9 bases lining up with TRBD1. CDR3 length equals 16 residues. V trimming: 5 bases; J trimming: 7 bases; junction bases outside the gene matches: 15. The V gene's germline CDR1 is SNHLY and CDR2 FYNNEI. In DNA, the CDR3 is TGTGCCAGCAGTATACAGGGGGCCCGTAACTCGGGGGAGCAGTACTTC. Translated: CASSIQGARNSGEQYF.

The chain has TRBV30 and TRBJ2-7; a possible D gene is TRBD1 (5 bases). Germline loops: CDR1 GTSNPN, CDR2 SVGIG (reference sequence). This CDR3 comprises 14 residues. Trimming took off 2 bases at V and 6 bases at J, with 17 bases between the two ends. The CDR3 nucleotides read TGTGCCTGGAGTTGGTGGGGCCAAAACGGCGAGCAGTACTTC. This sequence encodes CAWSWWGQNGEQYF.

The rearrangement uses TRBV5-8 and TRBJ1-1; 10 nucleotides match TRBD1. Per germline, CDR1 SGHTS and CDR2 YDEGEE. The CDR3 contains 15 residues. Germline trimming cut 3 bases from V and 3 bases from J; bases unmatched to any gene: 5. CDR3 nucleotides: TGTGCCAGCAGCTGGGACAGGGGTAAGGACACTGAAGCTTTCTTT. Its translation: CASSWDRGKDTEAFF.

J is TRBJ1-5 and V is TRBV7-9; 7 positions match TRBD1. The V gene's germline CDR1 is SEHNR and CDR2 FQNEAQ (reference sequence). The V segment lost 5 bases and the J segment 0 bases; nucleotides outside the gene matches: 7. The CDR3 is made up of 16 amino acids. CDR3 protein: CASSPSTGPSNQPQHF. The DNA for the CDR3 is TGTGCCAGCAGCCCTTCGACAGGGCCTAGCAATCAGCCCCAGCATTTT.

This clone has just one count. This chain connects TRBV27 to TRBJ2-3; TRBD2 aligns across 8 bases. The J segment lost 2 bases and the V segment lost 2 bases, leaving 9 bases of the junction unmatched. Germline CDR1 MNHEY, CDR2 SMNVEV (reference sequence). CDR3 size: 17 residues. The CDR3 DNA reads TGTGCCAGCAGTTTACGGCGGCTAGCGGGTCACACAGATACGCAGTATTTT. Protein: CASSLRRLAGHTDTQYF.